The T cell receptor beta chain described here comes from a study of vaccination and CD4 T cells after COVID-19. The study's findings and limits: Spike mono-reactivity applied to 304 of 307 vaccine-specific clones detected in convalescent patients.

Note on this clonotype: Its antigen is currently unknown.

Germline loops: CDR1 MNHNS, CDR2 SASEGT. J lost 7 bases, V lost 6 bases, and 10 bases had no gene match. This CDR3 comprises 14 residues. Indicated treatment: roughly 10-day PBMC culture with coronavirus spike peptide pools or control peptides (ViraFEST assay). PCR-confirmed positives ranged from March to December 2020, preceding US Alpha, Beta and Delta variants. Cultured CD4+ T cells had their DNA profiled by the Oncomine TCR Beta short-read assay. TCRdb fed the PCR reads into MiXCR, producing one record per CDR3 protein. This sample yields 20,000 or so distinct CDR3 sequences, of which about 56% are seen a single time; roughly 10% belongs to the top ten.

The chain joins TRBV6-1 to TRBJ2-5; 8 bases are shared with TRBD1. This clonotype originated in a human donor who had recovered from COVID-19. The specimen sequenced was CD4+ T cells from blood, cultured in vitro. The CDR3 loop reads CASREGQAYGTQYF. DNA of the CDR3: TGTGCCAGCAGGGAGGGACAGGCCTACGGGACCCAGTACTTC.